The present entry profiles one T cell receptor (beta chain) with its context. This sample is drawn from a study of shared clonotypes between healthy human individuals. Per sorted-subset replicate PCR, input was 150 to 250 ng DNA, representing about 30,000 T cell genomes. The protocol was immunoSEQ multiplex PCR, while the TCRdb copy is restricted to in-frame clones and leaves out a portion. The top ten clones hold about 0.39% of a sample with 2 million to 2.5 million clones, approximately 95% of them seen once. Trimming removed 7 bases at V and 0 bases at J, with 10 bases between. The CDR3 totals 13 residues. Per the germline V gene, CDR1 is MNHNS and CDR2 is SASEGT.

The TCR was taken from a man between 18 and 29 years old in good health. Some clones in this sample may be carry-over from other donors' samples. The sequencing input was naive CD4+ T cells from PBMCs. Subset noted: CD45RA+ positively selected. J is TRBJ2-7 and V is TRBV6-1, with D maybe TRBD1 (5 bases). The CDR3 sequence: CASIIQGSYEQYF. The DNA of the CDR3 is TGTGCCAGCATAATTCAGGGCTCCTACGAGCAGTACTTC.